This T cell receptor beta chain derives from a study of Graves' ophthalmopathy and Graves' hyperthyroidism. There are 14 residues in the CDR3. With 8 bases removed from V and 6 bases from J, the gap between germline ends came to 20 bases. Germline CDR1 is SEHNR and CDR2 is FQNEAQ (reference sequence). Amplification of TCR beta CDR3 regions used RNA transcripts. Second-round multiplex PCR came after first-round RT-PCR with HTBI primers. TCRdb passed the multiplex PCR reads through MiXCR, listing each CDR3 protein once. Among around 1,200,000 distinct CDR3 sequences listed, 35% to 40% were seen once. This clonotype was seen ten or more times.

This TCR was sampled from an adult man with Graves' hyperthyroidism. The sequencing input was peripheral blood or thyroid tissue (not recorded which). The chain is built from TRBV7-9 and TRBJ2-7; D not resolved. The CDR3 loop is CASAPWLTPSEQYF. The CDR3 coding sequence is TGTGCCAGCGCTCCCTGGCTTACCCCTTCCGAGCAGTACTTC. Combining the CDR3 with reference TRBV7-9 and TRBJ2-7 gives the whole variable domain DTGVSQNPRHKITKRGQNVTFRCDPISEHNRLYWYRQTLGQGPEFLTYFQNEAQLEKSRLLSDRFSAERPKGSFSTLEIQRTEQGDSAMYLCASAPWLTPSEQYFGPGTRLTVT.